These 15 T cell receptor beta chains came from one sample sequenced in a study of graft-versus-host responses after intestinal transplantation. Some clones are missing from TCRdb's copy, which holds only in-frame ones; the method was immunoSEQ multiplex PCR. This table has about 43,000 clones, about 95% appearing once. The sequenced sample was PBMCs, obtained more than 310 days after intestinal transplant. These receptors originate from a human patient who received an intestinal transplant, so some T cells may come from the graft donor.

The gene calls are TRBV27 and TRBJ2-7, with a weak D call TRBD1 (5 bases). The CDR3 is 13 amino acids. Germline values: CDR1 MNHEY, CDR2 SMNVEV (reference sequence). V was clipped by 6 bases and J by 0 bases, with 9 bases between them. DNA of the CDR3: TGTGCCAGCAGCCCTGACAGCTCCTACGAGCAGTACTTC. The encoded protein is CASSPDSSYEQYF.

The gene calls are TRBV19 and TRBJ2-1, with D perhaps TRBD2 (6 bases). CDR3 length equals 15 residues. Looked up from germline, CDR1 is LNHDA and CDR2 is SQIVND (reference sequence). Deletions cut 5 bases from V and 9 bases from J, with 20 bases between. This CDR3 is CASSPGVGGLFEQFF. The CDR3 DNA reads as TGTGCCAGTAGTCCGGGGGTCGGAGGGTTATTTGAGCAGTTCTTC.

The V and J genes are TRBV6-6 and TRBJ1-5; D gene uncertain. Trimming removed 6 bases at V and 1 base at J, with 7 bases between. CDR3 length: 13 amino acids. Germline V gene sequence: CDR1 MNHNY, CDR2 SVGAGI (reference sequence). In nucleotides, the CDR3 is TGTGCCAGCAGGCTCTCGAGCAATCAGCCCCAGCATTTT. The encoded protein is CASRLSSNQPQHF.

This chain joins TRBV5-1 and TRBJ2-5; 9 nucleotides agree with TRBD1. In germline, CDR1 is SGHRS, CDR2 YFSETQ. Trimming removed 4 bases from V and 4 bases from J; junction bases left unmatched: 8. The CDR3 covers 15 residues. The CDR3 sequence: CASSLGQGGRETQYF. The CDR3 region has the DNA TGCGCCAGCAGCCTGGGACAGGGAGGTAGAGAGACCCAGTACTTC.

CDR3 bases: TGTGCCAGCAGCGTAGATAGGGGGTCTGGAGAGCAGTTCTTC. Protein: CASSVDRGSGEQFF. The chain employs TRBV9 and TRBJ2-1, with a tentative D call TRBD1 (6 bases). CDR1 is SGDLS, CDR2 YYNGEE, per germline. The V end was cut by 0 bases, the J end by 10 bases, with 14 bases between. CDR3 size: 14 residues.

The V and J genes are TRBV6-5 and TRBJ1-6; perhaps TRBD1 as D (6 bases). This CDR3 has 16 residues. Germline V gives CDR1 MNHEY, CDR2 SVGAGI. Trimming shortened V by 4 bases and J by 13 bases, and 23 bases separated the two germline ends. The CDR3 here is CASSSEQTGLGFPLHF. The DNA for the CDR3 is TGTGCCAGCAGTTCGGAGCAAACAGGGCTAGGGTTCCCCCTCCACTTT.

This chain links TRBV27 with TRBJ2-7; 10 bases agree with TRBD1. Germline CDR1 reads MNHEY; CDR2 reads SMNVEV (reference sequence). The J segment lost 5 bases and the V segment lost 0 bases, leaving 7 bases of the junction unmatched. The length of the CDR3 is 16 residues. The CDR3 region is CASSLSRTGGGNEQYF. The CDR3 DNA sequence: TGTGCCAGCAGTTTATCCCGGACAGGGGGAGGCAACGAGCAGTACTTC.

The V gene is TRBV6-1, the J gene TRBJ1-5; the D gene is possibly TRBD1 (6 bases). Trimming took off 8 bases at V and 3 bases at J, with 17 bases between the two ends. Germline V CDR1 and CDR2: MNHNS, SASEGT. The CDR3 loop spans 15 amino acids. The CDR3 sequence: CASSRGGGSNQPQHF. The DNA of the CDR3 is TGTGCCAGCTCCAGGGGAGGAGGGTCCAATCAGCCCCAGCATTTT.

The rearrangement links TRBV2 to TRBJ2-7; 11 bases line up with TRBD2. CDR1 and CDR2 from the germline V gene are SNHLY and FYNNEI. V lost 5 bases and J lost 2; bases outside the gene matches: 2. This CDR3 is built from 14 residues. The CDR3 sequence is CASSTTSGAYEQYF. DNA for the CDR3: TGTGCCAGCAGTACGACTAGCGGGGCCTACGAGCAGTACTTC.

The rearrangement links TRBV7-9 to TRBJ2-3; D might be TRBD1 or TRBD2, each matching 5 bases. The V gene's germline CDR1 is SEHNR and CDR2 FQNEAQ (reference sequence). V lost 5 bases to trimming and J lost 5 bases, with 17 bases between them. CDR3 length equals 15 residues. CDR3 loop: CASSPPGTPRDTQYF. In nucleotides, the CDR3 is TGTGCCAGCAGCCCCCCCGGGACCCCGCGAGATACGCAGTATTTT.

CDR3 DNA sequence: TGTGCCATCAGTGAGACCAGGGGTTCGGGCTACGAGCAGTACTTC. Amino acids: CAISETRGSGYEQYF. This chain joins TRBV10-3 and TRBJ2-7, with D possibly matching TRBD1 (6 bases). The CDR3 loop spans 15 amino acids. The germline CDR1 and CDR2 sequences are ENHRY and SYGVKD. V lost 2 bases and J 3 bases, leaving 14 bases between the germline ends.

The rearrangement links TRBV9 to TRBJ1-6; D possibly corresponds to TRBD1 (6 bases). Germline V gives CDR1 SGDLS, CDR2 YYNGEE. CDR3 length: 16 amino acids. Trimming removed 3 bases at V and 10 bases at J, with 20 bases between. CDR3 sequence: CASSALGGQGLSPLHF. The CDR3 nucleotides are TGTGCCAGCAGCGCCCTCGGGGGGCAGGGTCTCTCACCCCTCCACTTT.

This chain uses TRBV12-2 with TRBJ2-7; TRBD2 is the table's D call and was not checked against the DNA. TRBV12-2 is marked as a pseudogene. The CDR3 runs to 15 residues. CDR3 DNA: TGTGCAAGTCGCTTAGCGGGGACTTTCTCCTACGAGCAGTACTTC. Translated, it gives CASRLAGTFSYEQYF.

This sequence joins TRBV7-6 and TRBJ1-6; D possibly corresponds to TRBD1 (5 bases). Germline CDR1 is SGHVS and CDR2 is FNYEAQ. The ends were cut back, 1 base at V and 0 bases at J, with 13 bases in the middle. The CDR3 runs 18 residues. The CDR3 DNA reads TGTGCCAGCAGCTTAGAAGGGGTCTCGAGCTCCTATAATTCACCCCTCCACTTT. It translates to CASSLEGVSSSYNSPLHF. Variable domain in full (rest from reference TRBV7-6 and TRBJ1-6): GAGVSQSPRYKVTKRGQDVALRCDPISGHVSLYWYRQALGQGPEFLTYFNYEAQQDKSGLPNDRFSAERPEGSISTLTIQRTEQRDSAMYRCASSLEGVSSSYNSPLHFGNGTRLTVT.

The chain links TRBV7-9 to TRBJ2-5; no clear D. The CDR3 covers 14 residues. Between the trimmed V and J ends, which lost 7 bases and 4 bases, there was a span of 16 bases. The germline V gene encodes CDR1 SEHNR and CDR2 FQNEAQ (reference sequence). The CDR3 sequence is CASNPQAGLETQYF. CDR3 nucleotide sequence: TGTGCCAGCAACCCCCAAGCCGGGCTAGAGACCCAGTACTTC.